Detailed here is one TCR beta chain. This clonotype was seen a few times. Its specific antigen is unknown. Base qualities are not provided; no much larger clone lies one nucleotide away. The library was built by means of 5' RACE. Sequencing instrument: Illumina HiSeq 2000. A universal primer binding site was added through template switching, and the final cDNA carried a unique molecular identifier so that TCR cDNA molecules could be counted accurately. Specific primers in the conserved constant-segment region were used to synthesize first-strand cDNA for the TCR alpha and beta chains. To control for contamination, every cDNA library was double barcoded, receiving both a SMART-Mk sample barcode and Illumina barcodes. Two successive PCR steps introduced TruSeq adapter sequences along with Illumina sample barcodes. Sequencing of the TCR alpha and beta cDNA libraries was done on the Illumina HiSeq platform using custom primers. On the study's bioinformatics: MiGEC processed the raw reads to extract unique molecular identifiers, while MiXCR was used to determine the CDR3 positions. Recombination models were inferred per individual with the repgenHMM and IGoR tools using an EM algorithm. Shared clonotype analysis was performed with the tcR package in R, normalizing sharing by the product of cloneset sizes. Out-of-frame nonproductive sequences were analyzed to study raw recombination free of thymic and clonal selection effects. Starting from the raw public reads, TCRdb applied fastp trimming at Q25, assembled clones with MiXCR and retained in-frame beta chains. Entries are consolidated by CDR3 protein sequence, retaining the most common genes and DNA. Here the V and J calls rest on TCRdb's processing, not on the authors' analysis. This sample gives 400,000 to 550,000 distinct CDR3 sequences in total; roughly 21% of them show up just once. About 0.99% of the sample is held by the ten biggest clonotypes.

The data derive from a study of identical twins (dated by TCRdb to 2016 to 2018). For the wider study: To test whether fetal clonotypes persist, this study deep-sequenced TCR alpha and beta repertoires from monozygotic twins, from unrelated adults of various ages, and from cord blood. Replicate twin experiments were performed at different times using different library preparation protocols to rule out contamination. What the study reported, not specific to this receptor: Conclusions relied on cross-sectional statistical analysis, since the same donors could not be followed over many years. Recombination models systematically underestimated out-of-frame TCR alpha sharing in monozygotic twins but agreed with sharing between unrelated individuals. Zero-insertion analyses could be partly confounded by invariant T cells such as MAIT and iNKT, though diverse VJ usage argued against such confounding for most clonotypes. Fewer insertions were carried by abundant cord blood beta clonotypes, a similar but weaker trend appeared in young adult naive repertoires, and no such trend appeared in memory repertoires. In beta out-of-frame sequences, excess twin sharing was weaker, because having fewer shared sequences lowered the signal-to-noise ratio. Compared with coincidental sharing between unrelated individuals, out-of-frame TCR alpha sequences shared between twins showed an excess of sequences with low generation probability.

CDR1 LGHNA and CDR2 YSLEER were looked up in the germline V gene. V loses 0 bases, J loses 0 bases, and the germline ends lie 9 bases apart. The CDR3 runs 16 residues from the cysteine to the phenylalanine. CDR3 DNA is the only sequence kept; it has 48 bases, read in frame from the first base. Every donor in the study was a healthy Caucasian. The twin cohort comprised three pairs of female monozygotic twins, all aged about 18 to 29 years. Positive isolation kits from Invitrogen were used to isolate CD4+ and CD8+ T cell populations. The data also belong to a second study, concerning T cells expressing NK-cell markers. Drawing on the second study: Three sorted T-cell subsets (CD3+CD56+NKG2C+, CD3+CD56+NKG2C- and CD3+CD56-NKG2C+) from several donors had their TCR beta-chain repertoires profiled. Among the eight sequenced donors, seven were HCMV-seropositive and one was HCMV-seronegative. In several experiments an anti-gammadeltaTCR antibody was added to restrict sorting to alphabetaTCR-expressing T cells. In roughly six donors, the dominant CD3+CD56+NKG2C+ clonotypes ranked among the top 10 CD8+ clonotypes, making up about 1.0-7.5% of CD8+ T cells. Those dominant clonotypes were again the most abundant among CD3+CD56-NKG2C+ cells in several donors, at about 28.3-65%. Whether the expanded NKG2C-expressing T cell clones were specific for HCMV antigens remained unclear. The eight sequenced donors were randomly selected healthy volunteers, three men and five women. To determine HCMV serostatus, a commercial ELISA kit was used to detect HCMV-specific IgG in serum. MIGEC was used to demultiplex reads and group the reads by UMI, and MiTCR was used to assemble and quantify clonotypes. To remove erroneous sequences, TCR cDNA sequences were retained only when supported by two or more reads. The tcR package was used for downstream repertoire analysis, with clonotypes matched between fractions based on CDR3 nucleotide sequence plus V segment. VDJmatch was used to annotate antigen specificity against VDJdb, with one amino acid substitution in CDR3 allowed.

The sample consisted of CD4+ T cells sorted from blood. Recombination linked TRBV4-3 to TRBJ1-5; confidence is insufficient to name the D gene. The TCR sequence derives from a woman aged 18-30 years in good health. The bases read TGCGCCAGCAGCCAAGATGTTAGGGCTAGCAATCAGCCCCAGCATTTT. The resulting protein is CASSQDVRASNQPQHF.